The T cell receptor (beta chain) described here comes from a study of blood T cell repertoires in COVID-19. Study-wide context: The cDNA or gDNA used as material had been derived from T cells, B-cell-depleted T cells, or PBMCs.

CDR1 and CDR2 (germline): SEHNR, FQNEAQ (reference sequence). The CDR3 contains 17 residues. Trimming removed 5 bases from V and 3 bases from J; junction bases left unmatched: 16. Method: immunoSEQ multiplex PCR; TCRdb's copy keeps in-frame clones and lacks some. The sample lists 200,000 or so clones, about 88% occurring once. The rearrangement joins TRBV7-9 to TRBJ2-7, with 7 nucleotides matching TRBD2. The source of this sequence is a middle-aged woman who had recovered from COVID-19. Specimen: peripheral blood. DNA of the CDR3: TGTGCCAGCAGCCCCGGCGGTCTAGCGGCAAGGGACTACGAGCAGTACTTC. Protein product: CASSPGGLAARDYEQYF.